A selection of T cell receptor beta chains follows, all from one sample in a study of identical twins. Each CDR3 protein gets one entry after TCRdb re-called the 5' RACE reads with MiXCR. Here the sample spans 1.5 million to 2 million distinct CDR3 sequences, 32% being singletons. The specimen sequenced was cord blood. The receptors shown here come from a newborn girl in good health. Both conserved end residues are part of each CDR3. D genes are given only for firm matches. Expanded clones get a size class; other rows say once, few or many, or leave the size out.

size	V	J	D	DNA	CDR3
.	TRBV20-1	TRBJ2-3	.	TGCAGTGCTAGAGGTCAGGCCAGCACAGATACGCAGTATTTT	CSARGQASTDTQYF
few	TRBV4-1	TRBJ2-7	TRBD2	TGCGCCAGCAGCCAAGAAGCGGGGACCTACGAGCAGTACTTC	CASSQEAGTYEQYF
few	TRBV20-1	TRBJ2-3	.	TGCAGTGCTTTGAAGAGTATGGGTACAGATACGCAGTATTTT	CSALKSMGTDTQYF
few	TRBV20-1	TRBJ2-3	.	TGCAGTGCTAACCACGCAGGTAGAGGCACAGATACGCAGTATTTT	CSANHAGRGTDTQYF
.	TRBV4-2	TRBJ2-3	TRBD2	TGTGCCAGCAGCGCCGGGACTAGCAACACAGATACGCAGTATTTT	CASSAGTSNTDTQYF
few	TRBV10-3	TRBJ2-6	TRBD1	TGTGCCATCAGTCCAGGGGGATTCTCTGGGGCCAACGTCCTGACTTTC	CAISPGGFSGANVLTF
.	TRBV4-2	TRBJ2-1	.	TGTGCCAGCAGCCAAGCGGGAGAGTACAATGAGCAGTTCTTC	CASSQAGEYNEQFF
few	TRBV25-1	TRBJ1-2	.	TGTGCCAGCAGTGAATCGACAGTGAACTATGGCTACACCTTC	CASSESTVNYGYTF
.	TRBV25-1	TRBJ2-1	.	TGTGCCAGCAGTGATTCCGGGGGACTGAACAATGAGCAGTTCTTC	CASSDSGGLNNEQFF
once	TRBV11-2	TRBJ1-1	.	TGTGCCAGCGCAGCCGTTTCGGGAGGCACTGAAGCTTTCTTT	CASAAVSGGTEAFF
.	TRBV20-1	TRBJ2-1	TRBD2	TGCAGTGCTAGAGTCGGCGGGAGGGTCCTATTAGACTCCTACAATGAGCAGTTCTTC	CSARVGGRVLLDSYNEQFF
few	TRBV6-6	TRBJ1-1	TRBD1	TGTGCCAGCAGTCCCCGGGACAGGGCCCCGAACACTGAAGCTTTCTTT	CASSPRDRAPNTEAFF
.	TRBV20-1	TRBJ2-5	.	TGCAGTGCTATCTCTAGCATGGCCAACGATCTCGATGAGCAGTACTTC	CSAISSMANDLDEQYF
few	TRBV5-1	TRBJ1-1	.	TGCGCCAGCAGCTTGGGTGCCTACACTGAAGCTTTCTTT	CASSLGAYTEAFF
.	TRBV25-1	TRBJ1-2	TRBD1	TGTGCCAGCAGTGAACCGGGACAGGGGGACGACTATGGCTACACCTTC	CASSEPGQGDDYGYTF
.	TRBV4-1	TRBJ2-2	TRBD2	TGCGCCAGCAGCCAATGGACTAGCGGGGGGGCCGGGGAGCTGTTTTTT	CASSQWTSGGAGELFF
.	TRBV12-3/TRBV12-4	TRBJ2-3	TRBD2	TGTGCCAGCACCTTACGGCTAGCGGGGGGGGATACGCAGTATTTT	CASTLRLAGGDTQYF
many	TRBV20-1	TRBJ2-7	TRBD2	TGCAGTGCTACTAGCGGGAAGACCTACGAGCAGTACTTC	CSATSGKTYEQYF
once	TRBV20-1	TRBJ1-4	.	TGCAGTGCTATGTTTGGAACCTTTAATGGAAAACTGTTTTTT	CSAMFGTFNGKLFF
.	TRBV5-1	TRBJ1-4	TRBD1	TGCGCCAGCAGCTTGGCCCGGACAGGGGGCTTTCGACGTGAAAAACTGTTTTTT	CASSLARTGGFRREKLFF
few	TRBV7-4	TRBJ2-3	.	TGTGCCAGCAGCTTAGGAGTCAACAGGGCAGATACGCAGTATTTT	CASSLGVNRADTQYF
.	TRBV19	TRBJ2-7	TRBD2	TGTGCCAGTAGTATGGCCGGGACTAACTACGAGCAGTACTTC	CASSMAGTNYEQYF
.	TRBV4-2	TRBJ1-1	.	TGTGCCAGCAGCGACCCAGGGGACACTGAAGCTTTCTTT	CASSDPGDTEAFF
.	TRBV29-1	TRBJ2-7	.	TGCAGCGTTGAAATTCGGCAGGGGAGGCCTTACGAGCAGTACTTC	CSVEIRQGRPYEQYF
.	TRBV10-3	TRBJ2-7	TRBD2	TGTGCCACCTATAGCGGGGGTTCGGATGAGCAGTACTTC	CATYSGGSDEQYF
few	TRBV7-6	TRBJ2-7	.	TGTGCCAGCAGCTTAGGACGTAGCGGAGTGGGCGAGCAGTACTTC	CASSLGRSGVGEQYF
many	TRBV12-3/TRBV12-4	TRBJ1-2	.	TGTGCCAGCAGTTTTCGGGGAAATGGCTACACCTTC	CASSFRGNGYTF
.	TRBV6-5	TRBJ2-1	.	TGTGCCAGCAGCAGTGACTGGACCCATGAGCAGTTCTTC	CASSSDWTHEQFF
.	TRBV6-1	TRBJ2-1	TRBD2	TGTGCCAGCAGTGAACGAGCGGGGAGCCCCAATGAGCAGTTCTTC	CASSERAGSPNEQFF
many	TRBV7-2	TRBJ2-3	.	TGTGCCAGCAGCTTACGTTCCGGGGGAACAGATACGCAGTATTTT	CASSLRSGGTDTQYF
few	TRBV7-9	TRBJ1-5	.	TGTGCCAGCAGCATCGGGACACTCAATCAGCCCCAGCATTTT	CASSIGTLNQPQHF
.	TRBV20-1	TRBJ2-1	.	TGCAGTGCTAGAATCCGAAACAATGAGCAGTTCTTC	CSARIRNNEQFF
few	TRBV24-1	TRBJ2-1	.	TGTGCCACCAGTGATGGTCGCTCCTACAATGAGCAGTTCTTC	CATSDGRSYNEQFF
.	TRBV14	TRBJ1-6	.	TGTGCCAGCAGCCAAGACCTTGGGACCGCGAATTCACCCCCCCACTTT	CASSQDLGTANSPPHF
.	TRBV6-5	TRBJ1-5	.	TGTGCCAGCAGAGTAGACAGATCCGATCAGCCCCAGCATTTT	CASRVDRSDQPQHF
once	TRBV20-1	TRBJ1-5	.	TGCAGTGCTAGAGTTGCCAGGGTCGGTCAGCCCCAGCATTTT	CSARVARVGQPQHF
once	TRBV12-3/TRBV12-4	TRBJ2-3	.	TGTGCCAGCACGCGAGTCGGAGATACGCAGTATTTT	CASTRVGDTQYF
.	TRBV12-3/TRBV12-4	TRBJ2-7	TRBD1	TGTGCCAGCAGTTCCCCAACAGGGGCAAGTTCCTACGAGCAGTACTTC	CASSSPTGASSYEQYF
few	TRBV5-1	TRBJ1-1	.	TGCGCCAGCAGCTTCCCGGACTCCAGGGCCGAAGCTTTCTTT	CASSFPDSRAEAFF
.	TRBV6-6	TRBJ1-1	TRBD1	TGTGCCAGCAGTTACGAAACAGGGGACGCTTTCTTT	CASSYETGDAFF
.	TRBV15	TRBJ1-4	.	TGTGCCACCAGCAGAGATCGGCAAACTAATGAAAAACTGTTTTTT	CATSRDRQTNEKLFF
.	TRBV5-6	TRBJ2-3	.	TGTGCCAGCAGCCATGACCGCACAAATACGCAGTATTTT	CASSHDRTNTQYF
.	TRBV20-1	TRBJ1-5	.	TGCAGTGTCAGAAAGGCTAGCAATCAGCCCCAGCATTTT	CSVRKASNQPQHF
.	TRBV20-1	TRBJ2-2	.	TGCAGTGCTAGCACGAACACCGGGGAGCTGTTTTTT	CSASTNTGELFF
.	TRBV6-2/TRBV6-3	TRBJ2-7	.	TGTGCCGTCCCCTACGAGCAGTACTTC	CAVPYEQYF
few	TRBV2	TRBJ2-1	TRBD1	TGTGCTGGACTTGACAGGGGGCGACGCAATGAGCAGTTCTTC	CAGLDRGRRNEQFF
.	TRBV6-5	TRBJ2-3	TRBD2	TGTGCCGGCAGTTATCGGACTAGCGGGACAGATACGCAGTATTTT	CAGSYRTSGTDTQYF
few	TRBV13	TRBJ1-1	.	TGTGCCAGCAGCCCCCCCCGGGCCGTTGAAGCTTTCTTT	CASSPPRAVEAFF
few	TRBV4-1	TRBJ2-3	.	TGCGCCAGCAGCCAAGATCTCGCTAGCGTGACAGATACGCAGTATTTT	CASSQDLASVTDTQYF
.	TRBV12-3/TRBV12-4	TRBJ2-3	TRBD2	TGTGCCAGCAGTTTAGCCCGGACTAGCGGGGGGCCAAGGTCCCCAGATACGCAGTATTTT	CASSLARTSGGPRSPDTQYF